This T cell receptor beta chain originates from a study of regulatory T cells in long-lasting Graves disease. Libraries of TCR beta came from iRepertoire HTBI primers plus Arm-PCR of CDR3 regions. TCRdb fed the multiplex PCR reads into MiXCR, producing one record per CDR3 protein. The sample gives roughly 260,000 distinct CDR3 sequences, around 18% of which show up once; about 14% is in the top ten. This clonotype occurred many times. The antigen is not known. The germline V and J ends were trimmed by 2 bases and 0 bases, with 8 bases remaining between them. The CDR3 spans 15 residues. From germline, CDR1 is SGHDN and CDR2 FVKESK. The sample's time point: newly diagnosed GD, antithyroid drugs for less than 3 months. TCR sequences were obtained from RNA taken from PBMCs. Patients all came to the study from an endocrinology department in Xi'an, China. Broader study findings: Whereas about a thousand public clonotypes were shared by new patients, persistent patients shared more, at 2,500 to 3,000.

This sample also appeared in a second study, on T cells in Graves' hyperthyroidism and ophthalmopathy. That report adds: Most clonotypes expanded in the thyroid (above 0.001) were also present in blood.

The receptor comes from a woman in her twenties or thirties with Graves disease. This rearrangement joins TRBV14 to TRBJ2-1, with D hard to call. Specimen: peripheral blood mononuclear cells (PBMCs), collected at new diagnosis, from a patient treated with antithyroid drugs. This chain's CDR3 is CASSQFLSSYNEQFF. The CDR3 DNA reads as TGTGCCAGCAGCCAATTCCTCAGCTCCTACAATGAGCAGTTCTTC.